Below are 30 T cell receptor beta chains sequenced from a single sample in a study of graft-versus-host responses after intestinal transplantation. Clones were read by immunoSEQ multiplex PCR, and TCRdb kept only the in-frame ones, dropping some. Here the sample spans about 24,000 clones, approximately 85% being singletons. The starting material was PBMCs, obtained approximately 450 days after intestinal transplant. The receptors shown here come from a human patient who received an intestinal transplant, so some T cells may come from the graft donor.

About this clone itself: One end of the junction is discordant with germline, which a read error may explain. CDR3 nucleotide sequence: TGTGTCAGCACCAGGATGGGAGGATATCCAGATACGCAGTATTTT. Its protein is CVSTRMGGYPDTQYF. The J gene is TRBJ2-3, the V gene TRBV6-5, with D possibly matching TRBD2 (6 bases). The CDR3 runs 15 residues. CDR1 and CDR2 from the germline V gene are MNHEY and SVGAGI.

CDR3 sequence: CATRDSYEQYF. The CDR3 region has the DNA TGTGCCACTAGGGACAGCTACGAGCAGTACTTC. The V gene is TRBV19, the J gene TRBJ2-7; 7 positions match TRBD1. V shed 10 bases, J shed 3 bases, and the junction held 3 bases outside the gene matches. The CDR3 has 11 amino acids. The germline V gene encodes CDR1 LNHDA and CDR2 SQIVND (reference sequence). The whole variable domain, remainder taken from reference TRBV19 and TRBJ2-7, is DGGITQSPKYLFRKEGQNVTLSCEQNLNHDAMYWYRQDPGQGLRLIYYSQIVNDFQKGDIAEGYSVSREKKESFPLTVTSAQKNPTAFYLCATRDSYEQYFGPGTRLTVT.

DNA of the CDR3: TGTGCCAGCAGCTTCCCAGGGACAGGGTCTAACGAGCAGTACTTC. Protein product: CASSFPGTGSNEQYF. J is TRBJ2-7 and V is TRBV7-9; 9 bases align to TRBD1. Germline loops: CDR1 SEHNR, CDR2 FQNEAQ (reference sequence). The CDR3 is 15 amino acids. V was clipped by 3 bases and J by 5 bases; unmatched bases: 8.

The V gene is TRBV5-6, the J gene TRBJ2-2; 12 bases line up with TRBD1. The V gene's germline CDR1 is SGHDT and CDR2 YYEEEE. After removal of 4 bases from V and 7 bases from J, the junction contained 8 bases not matched to a gene. The CDR3 totals 16 residues. The CDR3 coding sequence is TGTGCCAGCAGCGGACGGGACAGGGGGCTCGGCGGGGAGCTGTTTTTT. Its protein is CASSGRDRGLGGELFF.

The CDR3 loop is CASSLEIYEQFF. The CDR3 coding sequence is TGTGCCAGCAGCTTGGAGATCTATGAGCAGTTCTTC. V is TRBV5-6 and J is TRBJ2-1; unclear D gene. Germline V gene data show CDR1 as SGHDT and CDR2 as YYEEEE. CDR3 length: 12 amino acids. Trimming pared 0 bases from V and 8 bases from J, leaving 6 bases between.

CDR3 nucleotide sequence: TGTGCCAGCAGTTATTACCGGGGACAGGGATACGAGCAGTACTTC. Translation: CASSYYRGQGYEQYF. The genes are TRBV6-6 and TRBJ2-7; the match to TRBD1 covers 9 bases. The germline CDR1 and CDR2 sequences are MNHNY and SVGAGI (reference sequence). Trimming cost V 3 bases and J 4 bases; bases outside gene matches: 7. This CDR3 has 15 amino acids.

The genes are TRBV27 and TRBJ2-5; D not resolved. Trimming took 5 bases from V and 5 from J, leaving 12 bases between them. Germline V gene sequence: CDR1 MNHEY, CDR2 SMNVEV (reference sequence). The CDR3 consists of 13 residues. CDR3 sequence: CASSARLVETQYF. The DNA for the CDR3 is TGTGCCAGCAGTGCGCGCCTTGTGGAGACCCAGTACTTC.

The chain joins TRBV28 to TRBJ2-7; no clear D. CDR1 and CDR2 (germline): MDHEN, SYDVKM. This CDR3 region has 13 residues. Trimming removed 2 bases from V and 2 bases from J, with 7 bases in between. The CDR3 DNA reads as TGTGCCAGCAGTTTAAACGGCGCCTACGAGCAGTACTTC. This codes for CASSLNGAYEQYF. The complete variable domain, with remaining parts taken from reference TRBV28 and TRBJ2-7, reads DVKVTQSSRYLVKRTGEKVFLECVQDMDHENMFWYRQDPGLGLRLIYFSYDVKMKEKGDIPEGYSVSREKKERFSLILESASTNQTSMYLCASSLNGAYEQYFGPGTRLTVT.

J is TRBJ1-3 and V is TRBV7-9, with no clear D. The CDR3 has 15 residues. V was clipped by 4 bases and J by 3 bases, with 13 bases between them. Germline V gene data show CDR1 as SEHNR and CDR2 as FQNEAQ (reference sequence). CDR3 sequence reads: CASSSTHGGGNTIYF. DNA of the CDR3: TGTGCCAGCAGCTCCACTCACGGAGGTGGAAACACCATATATTTT.

The chain recombines TRBV6-1 with TRBJ2-7, with 9 bases identical to TRBD2. CDR1 MNHNS and CDR2 SASEGT come from the germline V gene. This CDR3 is 15 amino acids long. Unmatched junction bases numbered 7, after V lost 4 bases and J lost 3 bases. The CDR3 loop is CASSAGTSGLYEQYF. The DNA of the CDR3 is TGTGCCAGCAGTGCCGGCACTAGCGGGCTCTACGAGCAGTACTTC.

There are a few counts of this clone. The chain combines TRBV29-1 with TRBJ1-5; 7 bases match TRBD1. This CDR3 is 12 amino acids long. Germline CDR1 SQVTM, CDR2 ANQGSEA. V lost 6 bases, J lost 6 bases, and 5 bases stayed unmatched. CDR3 region: CSVQGGGQPQHF. For the CDR3, the DNA is TGCAGCGTCCAGGGGGGGGGTCAGCCCCAGCATTTT.

This clone was observed a few times. V usage is TRBV28 and J usage is TRBJ2-5, with 8 bases fitting TRBD1. The CDR3 runs 14 residues. Germline values: CDR1 MDHEN, CDR2 SYDVKM. The V and J ends lost 1 base and 7 bases, in that order; junction bases with no gene match: 5. CDR3 region: CASSLSQGAGTQYF. As DNA, the CDR3 is TGTGCCAGCAGTTTATCCCAGGGGGCCGGGACCCAGTACTTC.

The rearrangement links TRBV6-1 to TRBJ2-3; D not resolved. Germline CDR1 reads MNHNS; CDR2 reads SASEGT. V lost 7 bases and J 2 bases, leaving 10 bases between the germline ends. The CDR3 is 13 residues long. The CDR3 bases are TGTGCCAGCAAGTTAGTTGTCACAGATACGCAGTATTTT. Translation: CASKLVVTDTQYF.

The V and J genes are TRBV30 and TRBJ1-5; tentatively, D is TRBD1 (6 bases). The V and J ends lost 1 base and 0 bases respectively, with 10 bases between them. The germline gives CDR1 GTSNPN, CDR2 SVGIG (reference sequence). The CDR3 consists of 15 residues. For the CDR3, the DNA is TGTGCCTGGAGTGATACAGGGTATAGCAATCAGCCCCAGCATTTT. This gives the protein CAWSDTGYSNQPQHF.

This chain uses TRBV6-1 with TRBJ2-3, with 10 bases matching TRBD1. The V and J ends lost 5 bases and 3 bases, in that order; junction bases with no gene match: 5. The CDR3 contains 15 residues. CDR1 is MNHNS and CDR2 is SASEGT in the germline V gene. CDR3 in DNA: TGTGCCAGCAGTCGGGACAGGGGTCAGACAGATACGCAGTATTTT. Translating it yields CASSRDRGQTDTQYF.

This chain uses TRBV11-3 with TRBJ2-2; D is undetermined. Germline values: CDR1 SGHNT, CDR2 YENEEA. This CDR3 has 12 residues. Trimming stripped 4 bases from V and 6 bases from J, with 6 bases between. This CDR3 is CASSSPAGELFF. CDR3 sequence (DNA): TGTGCCAGCAGCTCCCCCGCCGGGGAGCTGTTTTTT. The complete variable domain, with remaining parts taken from reference TRBV11-3 and TRBJ2-2, reads EAGVVQSPRYKIIEKKQPVAFWCNPISGHNTLYWYLQNLGQGPELLIRYENEEAVDDSQLPKDRFSAERLKGVDSTLKIQPAELGDSAVYLCASSSPAGELFFGEGSRLTVL.

The V call is TRBV9, the J call TRBJ1-3; no clear D. The CDR3 spans 16 residues. V lost 0 bases and J lost 0, with 10 bases in between. Germline lookup yields CDR1 SGDLS and CDR2 YYNGEE. For the CDR3, the DNA is TGTGCCAGCAGCGTAGGGGCCGCCAACTCTGGAAACACCATATATTTT. Translation gives CASSVGAANSGNTIYF.

The rearrangement joins TRBV6-5 to TRBJ1-1; no firm D call. Germline V gene data show CDR1 as MNHEY and CDR2 as SVGAGI. V was shortened by 5 bases and J by 1 base, with 5 bases between the two germline ends. CDR3 length: 12 residues. CDR3 sequence reads: CASSIGNTEAFF. CDR3 nucleotide sequence: TGTGCCAGCAGTATAGGGAACACTGAAGCTTTCTTT.

The CDR3 DNA is TGTGCCAGCAGCCAAGACGGGGGGCTGGAACACTACGAGCAGTACTTC. Protein: CASSQDGGLEHYEQYF. The chain recombines TRBV14 with TRBJ2-7, with a possible D match to TRBD2 (7 bases). The germline V gene has CDR1 SGHDN and CDR2 FVKESK. The CDR3 loop spans 16 amino acids. Trimming removed 0 bases at V and 3 bases at J, with 15 bases between.

J is TRBJ1-5 and V is TRBV10-3; 9 nucleotides line up with TRBD1. Losses at the gene ends were 6 bases for V and 1 base for J; bases not matched to a gene: 10. The CDR3 is 17 residues long. Germline-derived CDR1 and CDR2 are ENHRY and SYGVKD. The CDR3 coding sequence is TGTGCCATCAGCCAATTATTTGGGACAGGGAGCAATCAGCCCCAGCATTTT. Its protein product is CAISQLFGTGSNQPQHF.

The chain links TRBV21-1 to TRBJ2-5; the table's D call, TRBD1, was not checked against the DNA. The J call may not be correct, given that the DNA end is closer to TRBJ2-7. TRBV21-1 is designated a pseudogene. The CDR3 has 14 amino acids. CDR3 sequence: CASSIPLDSYEQYF. CDR3 bases: TGTGCCAGCAGCATACCACTGGACAGCTACGAGCAGTACTTC.

Only one count was recorded for this clone. The chain employs TRBV6-5 and TRBJ2-3; 7 nucleotides agree with TRBD1. The CDR3 totals 15 residues. The V segment lost 6 bases and the J segment 3 bases; nucleotides outside the gene matches: 9. CDR1 and CDR2 from the germline V gene are MNHEY and SVGAGI. The CDR3 nucleotides are TGTGCCAGCAGCCTTGACAGGGTAGCGACAGATACGCAGTATTTT. Residues: CASSLDRVATDTQYF.

This chain joins TRBV6-1 and TRBJ2-3, with a tentative D call TRBD2 (6 bases). V lost 5 bases to trimming and J lost 6 bases, with 12 bases between them. The CDR3 loop spans 13 amino acids. Looked up from germline, CDR1 is MNHNS and CDR2 is SASEGT. CDR3 protein: CASSLSSVDTQYF. The CDR3 DNA reads TGTGCCAGCAGTCTCTCTAGCGTTGATACGCAGTATTTT.

This chain uses TRBV7-9 with TRBJ2-5, with 12 positions matching TRBD2. Germline CDR1 and CDR2: SEHNR and FQNEAQ (reference sequence). The CDR3 runs 15 residues. Unmatched junction bases numbered 3, after V lost 6 bases and J lost 1 base. Here the CDR3 DNA reads TGTGCCAGCAGTCTGGGACTAGCGGGCCAAGAGACCCAGTACTTC. This encodes CASSLGLAGQETQYF.

The rearrangement links TRBV18 to TRBJ2-7; 7 nucleotides match TRBD2. This CDR3 has 15 residues. Germline CDR1 is KGHSH and CDR2 is LQKENI. The V segment lost 3 bases and the J segment 4 bases; nucleotides outside the gene matches: 9. This CDR3 is CASSPPLAGVYEQYF. As DNA, the CDR3 is TGTGCCAGCTCACCGCCCTTGGCGGGAGTTTACGAGCAGTACTTC.

This chain uses TRBV30 with TRBJ2-7; perhaps TRBD1 as D (5 bases). With 5 bases removed from V and 0 bases from J, the gap between germline ends came to 14 bases. The CDR3 is 14 residues long. The germline gives CDR1 GTSNPN, CDR2 SVGIG (reference sequence). Here the CDR3 DNA reads TGTGCCTGGGTAAGGGGTCCTGTCTCCTACGAGCAGTACTTC. Translation gives CAWVRGPVSYEQYF.

This clone has only a few counts. The chain employs TRBV6-6 and TRBJ2-1; maybe TRBD2 (6 bases). This CDR3 contains 16 residues. Trimming left V 0 bases short and J 6 bases short, with 15 bases between. CDR1 and CDR2 from the germline V gene are MNHNY and SVGAGI (reference sequence). For the CDR3, the DNA is TGTGCCAGCAGTTACTCTAAGGACTATGGGGGCAATGAGCAGTTCTTC. It encodes CASSYSKDYGGNEQFF.

The genes are TRBV30 and TRBJ1-4; D is perhaps TRBD1 (6 bases). Germline-derived CDR1 and CDR2 are GTSNPN and SVGIG (reference sequence). V shed 1 base and J shed 4 bases, with 13 bases lying between them. There are 15 residues in the CDR3. The DNA for the CDR3 is TGTGCCTGGAGTGAAACAGGGTCCGGTAATGAAAAACTGTTTTTT. This sequence encodes CAWSETGSGNEKLFF.

The chain links TRBV9 to TRBJ2-5; 9 bases are shared with TRBD1. The germline CDR1 and CDR2 sequences are SGDLS and YYNGEE. The CDR3 contains 15 residues. Unmatched junction bases numbered 11, after V lost 6 bases and J lost 5 bases. CDR3 amino acids: CASTLTGGGLETQYF. In nucleotides, the CDR3 is TGTGCCAGCACCCTGACAGGGGGAGGATTGGAGACCCAGTACTTC.

V and J are TRBV4-1 and TRBJ2-3; TRBD2 aligns across 9 bases. CDR1 and CDR2 from the germline V gene are MGHRA and YSYEKL. V shed 1 base and J 3 bases; nucleotides not matched to a gene: 11. The CDR3 length is 18 residues. The CDR3 DNA is TGCGCCAGCAGCCAAGGTATTAGCGGGAGTGCGCGAACAGATACGCAGTATTTT. Residues: CASSQGISGSARTDTQYF.